Listed here are 21 T cell receptor beta chains from one sample, sequenced in a study of beta chain features in type 1 diabetes. The whole isolated RNA underwent reverse transcription, so sequencing captured expressed TCRB transcripts. Clones were sequenced by immunoSEQ multiplex PCR, and TCRdb holds only the in-frame ones, with some missing. The sample holds 37,000 or so clones, about half seen once. The sequenced sample was central memory CD4+ T cells from blood. These receptors originate from a woman aged 18-29 years in good health.

This clone was counted between two and nine times. The chain uses TRBV6-1 and TRBJ1-1; D is undetermined. V was cut by 2 bases and J by 4 bases, with 8 bases left in between. Germline V lookup: CDR1 MNHNS, CDR2 SASEGT. This CDR3 region has 13 residues. The CDR3 DNA reads as TGTGCCAGCAGTGAATCCACGGTCACTGAAGCTTTCTTT. Translated, it gives CASSESTVTEAFF.

The V call is TRBV5-4, the J call TRBJ2-7; the match to TRBD1 covers 9 bases. Trimming cost V 1 base and J 5 bases; bases outside gene matches: 4. This CDR3 is 14 amino acids long. Germline lookup yields CDR1 SGHNT and CDR2 YYREEE (reference sequence). The CDR3 coding sequence is TGTGCCAGCAGCTTGACGGGACAGGGTGACGAGCAGTACTTC. Residues: CASSLTGQGDEQYF. The full variable domain, with the rest looked up from reference TRBV5-4 and TRBJ2-7, is ETGVTQSPTHLIKTRGQQVTLRCSSQSGHNTVSWYQQALGQGPQFIFQYYREEENGRGNFPPRFSGLQFPNYSSELNVNALELDDSALYLCASSLTGQGDEQYFGPGTRLTVT.

J is TRBJ2-1 and V is TRBV7-2; TRBD2 agrees at 10 bases. J was trimmed by 6 bases and V by 7 bases; bases with no gene match: 3. Germline V gene sequence: CDR1 SGHTA, CDR2 FQGNSA. This CDR3 contains 13 residues. This chain's CDR3 is CASKVAGGNEQFF. Written as DNA, the CDR3 is TGTGCCAGCAAGGTAGCGGGAGGCAATGAGCAGTTCTTC.

The chain is built from TRBV25-1 and TRBJ2-7; tentative D call: TRBD2 (5 bases). The germline gives CDR1 MGHDK, CDR2 SYGVNS. Trimming removed 6 bases at V and 2 bases at J, with 17 bases between. CDR3 size: 15 residues. CDR3 sequence (DNA): TGTGCCAGCAGCCTTCGGAGCGGTCCTACCTACGAGCAGTACTTC. It yields the protein CASSLRSGPTYEQYF.

The rearrangement links TRBV9 to TRBJ2-2; D not resolved. Between the trimmed V and J ends, which lost 1 base and 2 bases, there was a span of 12 bases. Germline-derived CDR1 and CDR2 are SGDLS and YYNGEE. This CDR3 region has 16 residues. The CDR3 loop reads CASSVSRPTNTGELFF. The CDR3 bases are TGTGCCAGCAGCGTATCTAGACCGACTAACACCGGGGAGCTGTTTTTT. The full variable domain, with the rest looked up from reference TRBV9 and TRBJ2-2, is DSGVTQTPKHLITATGQRVTLRCSPRSGDLSVYWYQQSLDQGLQFLIQYYNGEERAKGNILERFSAQQFPDLHSELNLSSLELGDSALYFCASSVSRPTNTGELFFGEGSRLTVL.

The V call is TRBV2, the J call TRBJ1-1, with a tentative D call TRBD1 (5 bases). The V end was cut by 8 bases, the J end by 4 bases, with 17 bases between. The CDR3 contains 14 residues. The germline V gene has CDR1 SNHLY and CDR2 FYNNEI. The CDR3 DNA follows: TGTGCCAGCGGAACCCTGTACGGGGGCACTGAAGCTTTCTTT. It yields the protein CASGTLYGGTEAFF.

This clone occurred a few times. The chain employs TRBV7-2 and TRBJ2-1, with D perhaps TRBD2 (5 bases). V lost 5 bases, J lost 6 bases, and 14 bases lay in between. The CDR3 has 14 residues. Germline CDR1 is SGHTA and CDR2 is FQGNSA. This CDR3 is CASSLLERLNEQFF. CDR3 sequence (DNA): TGTGCCAGCAGCCTTCTGGAGCGGCTCAATGAGCAGTTCTTC.

This clone was detected only a few times. The genes are TRBV28 and TRBJ1-5; 7 bases match TRBD1. The CDR3 length is 14 residues. With V trimmed by 6 bases and J by 1 base, 3 bases remained unmatched. Germline assignment: CDR1 MDHEN and CDR2 SYDVKM. The DNA for the CDR3 is TGTGCCAGCAGCGACAGGGTCAGCAATCAGCCCCAGCATTTT. Translating gives CASSDRVSNQPQHF.

The chain uses TRBV7-8 and TRBJ1-2; D gene ambiguous. The germline V and J ends were trimmed by 5 bases and 0 bases, with 7 bases remaining between them. Germline V gives CDR1 SGHVS, CDR2 FQNEAQ. The CDR3 runs to 13 residues. The CDR3 coding sequence is TGTGCCAGCAGCCCGGGGTCTAACTATGGCTACACCTTC. It encodes CASSPGSNYGYTF.

The chain joins TRBV11-1 to TRBJ2-2, with 11 bases that match TRBD2. With 6 bases clipped from V and 2 bases from J, the junction kept 5 bases outside the gene matches. The CDR3 has 16 amino acids. Germline CDR1 reads SGHAT; CDR2 reads FQDESV (reference sequence). CDR3 in DNA: TGTGCCAGCAGGCTAGCGGGAGGAACCAACACCGGGGAGCTGTTTTTT. Protein sequence: CASRLAGGTNTGELFF.

The genes are TRBV6-1 and TRBJ1-2; tentative D call: TRBD1 (6 bases). This CDR3 region has 14 residues. V was cut by 3 bases and J by 4 bases, with 12 bases left in between. Germline-derived CDR1 and CDR2 are MNHNS and SASEGT. CDR3 amino acids: CASSEGGGLYGYTF. The CDR3 DNA reads TGTGCCAGCAGTGAGGGGGGGGGCCTCTATGGCTACACCTTC.

V gene TRBV6-1 combines with J gene TRBJ1-5; TRBD1 aligns across 7 bases. The CDR3 is 15 amino acids. Germline V gene lookup returns CDR1 MNHNS and CDR2 SASEGT. V trimming: 7 bases; J trimming: 0 bases; junction bases outside the gene matches: 6. The CDR3 loop reads CASTGTAYSNQPQHF. CDR3 nucleotide sequence: TGTGCCAGCACTGGGACAGCTTATAGCAATCAGCCCCAGCATTTT.

The rearrangement joins TRBV2 to TRBJ2-7, with 8 bases lining up with TRBD2. The CDR3 sequence is 14 residues long. In germline, CDR1 is SNHLY, CDR2 FYNNEI. Trimming removed 4 bases from V and 3 bases from J; junction bases left unmatched: 5. The CDR3 DNA follows: TGTGCCAGCAGTGCCGGGACTAGTTACTACGAGCAGTACTTC. As protein: CASSAGTSYYEQYF.

The chain carries TRBV23-1 and TRBJ2-1, with TRBD1 matching over 7 bases. TRBV23-1 is recorded as an ORF, its role being uncertain. V shed 0 bases, J shed 1 base, and the junction held 3 bases outside the gene matches. This CDR3 is built from 16 residues. The CDR3 DNA reads TGCGCCAGCAGTCAATCCGAGACAGGGTCCTACAATGAGCAGTTCTTC. Protein sequence: CASSQSETGSYNEQFF.

This rearrangement joins TRBV2 to TRBJ2-3, with TRBD1 as a possible D gene (6 bases). V lost 7 bases to trimming and J lost 2 bases, with 13 bases between them. Germline V gene data show CDR1 as SNHLY and CDR2 as FYNNEI. The CDR3 consists of 14 residues. The CDR3 spells CASTGGLYTDTQYF. The DNA of the CDR3 is TGTGCCAGCACTGGGGGCCTGTACACAGATACGCAGTATTTT.

The V call is TRBV5-4, the J call TRBJ1-5, with D perhaps matching TRBD1 (5 bases). Germline V gives CDR1 SGHNT, CDR2 YYREEE (reference sequence). Trimming took off 5 bases at V and 1 base at J, with 16 bases between the two ends. This CDR3 region has 16 residues. This chain's CDR3 is CASRPITRQSNQPQHF. CDR3 nucleotide sequence: TGTGCCAGCAGACCGATCACCCGACAGAGCAATCAGCCCCAGCATTTT.

V is TRBV27 and J is TRBJ2-3, with 7 bases matching TRBD1. The CDR3 spans 16 residues. Germline trimming cut 5 bases from V and 4 bases from J; bases unmatched to any gene: 12. The germline V gene has CDR1 MNHEY and CDR2 SMNVEV (reference sequence). The CDR3 DNA reads as TGTGCCAGCAGTCGTGGACAGGCCCGTGGGGCAGATACGCAGTATTTT. It codes for CASSRGQARGADTQYF.

This chain joins TRBV2 and TRBJ2-3; maybe TRBD2 (6 bases). There are 15 residues in the CDR3. The V end lost 3 bases, the J end lost 3 bases, and 13 bases lay between the germline ends. Germline V CDR1 and CDR2: SNHLY, FYNNEI. CDR3 residues: CASSDMASATDTQYF. As DNA, the CDR3 is TGTGCCAGCAGTGATATGGCTAGCGCGACAGATACGCAGTATTTT.

This sequence joins TRBV6-1 and TRBJ2-1; D might be TRBD2 (6 bases). This CDR3 is 17 amino acids long. Trimming removed 2 bases from V and 3 bases from J, with 17 bases in between. The V gene's germline CDR1 is MNHNS and CDR2 SASEGT. The CDR3 reads CASSEYDQGGFYNEQFF. The CDR3 nucleotides are TGTGCCAGCAGTGAATACGACCAGGGAGGCTTCTACAATGAGCAGTTCTTC.

The rearrangement links TRBV30 to TRBJ1-5; D might be TRBD1 (5 bases). Trimming stripped 2 bases from V and 6 bases from J, with 14 bases between. Germline lookup yields CDR1 GTSNPN and CDR2 SVGIG (reference sequence). This CDR3 has 14 residues. The CDR3: CAWSLVNGGQPQHF. CDR3 DNA sequence: TGTGCCTGGAGTCTTGTGAACGGGGGTCAGCCCCAGCATTTT.

This clone was counted between two and nine times. The chain uses TRBV30 and TRBJ1-2; tentative D call: TRBD1 (6 bases). There are 14 residues in the CDR3. Trimming took off 5 bases at V and 5 bases at J, with 18 bases between the two ends. Germline V gene sequence: CDR1 GTSNPN, CDR2 SVGIG (reference sequence). CDR3 nucleotides: TGTGCCTGGGGTACTGGACAGATGGGATATGGCTACACCTTC. Protein product: CAWGTGQMGYGYTF.